The 23 T cell receptor beta chains below were found in one sample sequenced in a study of regulatory T cells in long-lasting Graves disease. The time point is: newly diagnosed GD, antithyroid drugs for less than 3 months. PBMCs provided the RNA from which the TCR library was made. With iRepertoire HTBI primers and Arm-PCR of CDR3 regions, TCR beta libraries were built. Each CDR3 protein is one row after TCRdb ran MiXCR on the multiplex PCR reads. The sample consists of 540,000 or so distinct CDR3 sequences, less than 15% of them appearing once. Another study also made use of these data, one on T cells in Graves' hyperthyroidism and ophthalmopathy.

Here the sequenced sample was peripheral blood mononuclear cells (PBMCs), taken at new diagnosis, from a patient treated with antithyroid drugs. These receptor sequences come from a man aged 25-45 years with Graves disease.

This clonotype has just a few counts. A much larger clone sits a single nucleotide away, making a read error possible. The chain carries TRBV13 and TRBJ2-7; 12 nucleotides line up with TRBD1. In germline, CDR1 is PRHDT, CDR2 FYEKMQ (reference sequence). The length of the CDR3 is 15 residues. V lost 7 bases, J lost 4 bases, and 8 bases stayed unmatched. The CDR3, as DNA: TGTGCCAGCAACTCCCCGGGACAGGGGGCGTACGAGCAGTACTTC. Its protein product is CASNSPGQGAYEQYF.

This clonotype came up a few times. Mismatch with germline at one junction end may stem from a read error. In nucleotides, the CDR3 is TGTGCCAACAGTGAAGCTCAGGGCAATGAGCAGTTCTTC. This gives the protein CANSEAQGNEQFF. V and J are TRBV6-1 and TRBJ2-1; maybe TRBD1 (5 bases). Germline V lookup: CDR1 MNHNS, CDR2 SASEGT. This CDR3 comprises 13 residues.

This clonotype was counted many times. The chain employs TRBV12-3 or TRBV12-4 and TRBJ2-1, with 9 positions matching TRBD2. The length of the CDR3 is 14 residues. The trim removed 6 bases at V and 7 bases at J, leaving 7 bases unmatched. The CDR3 coding sequence is TGTGCCAGCAGGACGGGGACTAGCTTTAATGAGCAGTTCTTC. Translating it yields CASRTGTSFNEQFF.

This clonotype was recorded at least ten times. V gene TRBV7-8 combines with J gene TRBJ1-2, with TRBD1 matching 9 bases. The CDR3 length is 15 residues. Germline CDR1 and CDR2: SGHVS and FQNEAQ. Trimming removed 3 bases from V and 4 bases from J; junction bases left unmatched: 6. The CDR3 loop is CASSFTQGAGYGYTF. CDR3 bases: TGTGCCAGCAGCTTCACACAGGGGGCGGGCTATGGCTACACCTTC.

The rearrangement links TRBV14 to TRBJ2-1; 12 nucleotides line up with TRBD2. Losses at the gene ends were 4 bases for V and 8 bases for J; bases not matched to a gene: 6. The CDR3 extends over 15 amino acids. In germline, CDR1 is SGHDN, CDR2 FVKESK. The CDR3 bases are TGTGCCAGCAGCCTGACTAGCGGGAGCGGCGATGAGCAGTTCTTC. Its translation is CASSLTSGSGDEQFF.

This clonotype was detected many times. V usage is TRBV29-1 and J usage is TRBJ1-5; 12 nucleotides match TRBD1. J was trimmed by 4 bases and V by 6 bases; bases with no gene match: 4. Germline loops: CDR1 SQVTM, CDR2 ANQGSEA. The CDR3 has 14 residues. The CDR3 bases are TGCAGCGTCGGGACAGGGGGCGCGAATCAGCCCCAGCATTTT. This encodes CSVGTGGANQPQHF.

The chain recombines TRBV29-1 with TRBJ1-3; unclear D gene. From germline, CDR1 is SQVTM and CDR2 ANQGSEA. CDR3 length: 11 residues. With 6 bases removed from V and 2 bases from J, the gap between germline ends came to 5 bases. In nucleotides, the CDR3 is TGCAGCGTCCAGGCTGGAAACACCATATATTTT. It specifies CSVQAGNTIYF.

This clonotype appeared many times. This chain joins TRBV12-3 or TRBV12-4 and TRBJ1-2; D call uncertain. Trimming took off 3 bases at V and 0 bases at J, with 5 bases between the two ends. CDR3 length: 13 amino acids. The CDR3 bases are TGTGCCAGCAGTTTCGCTACTAACTATGGCTACACCTTC. It yields the protein CASSFATNYGYTF.

V is TRBV5-1 and J is TRBJ1-2, with TRBD1 as a possible D gene (5 bases). V was clipped by 0 bases and J by 9 bases, with 9 bases between them. Germline CDR1 reads SGHRS; CDR2 reads YFSETQ. The CDR3 is 12 residues long. The CDR3 loop is CASSLGQGRYTF. CDR3 bases: TGCGCCAGCAGCTTGGGGCAGGGACGCTACACCTTC.

The J gene is TRBJ1-6, the V gene TRBV7-3; no clear D gene. Germline-derived CDR1 and CDR2 are SGHTA and FQGTGA. The CDR3 length is 16 residues. V lost 0 bases and J lost 9, with 15 bases in between. CDR3 in amino acids: CASSLTPAGGLSPLHF. CDR3 bases: TGTGCCAGCAGCTTAACCCCTGCCGGAGGGCTTTCACCCCTCCACTTT.

This clonotype was found many times. The rearrangement links TRBV7-6 to TRBJ2-7; possibly TRBD1 or TRBD2 for D (5 bases each). V lost 1 base, J lost 2 bases, and 9 bases lay in between. Germline CDR1 and CDR2: SGHVS and FNYEAQ. This CDR3 is 14 amino acids long. CDR3 nucleotide sequence: TGTGCCAGCAGCTTAGACGGGGCGACCTACGAGCAGTACTTC. Translation gives CASSLDGATYEQYF.

This clonotype has at least ten counts. The gene calls are TRBV29-1 and TRBJ2-7, with TRBD2 matching over 11 bases. With V trimmed by 7 bases and J by 6 bases, 5 bases remained unmatched. CDR3 length equals 12 residues. Germline-derived CDR1 and CDR2 are SQVTM and ANQGSEA. CDR3 region: CSATSGRSEQYF. The CDR3 DNA reads TGCAGCGCTACTAGCGGGAGATCCGAGCAGTACTTC.

This clonotype was found many times. The chain joins TRBV2 to TRBJ2-1; the D gene is possibly TRBD1 (5 bases). There are 15 residues in the CDR3. V dropped 1 base and J dropped 4 bases, with 11 bases sitting between them. Germline V gives CDR1 SNHLY, CDR2 FYNNEI. CDR3 amino acids: CASSEEQEEYNEQFF. CDR3 DNA: TGTGCCAGCAGTGAAGAACAGGAAGAATACAATGAGCAGTTCTTC.

This clonotype was observed many times. The chain has TRBV24-1 and TRBJ2-1; tentative D call: TRBD2 (6 bases). Trimming removed 6 bases at V and 0 bases at J, with 11 bases between. Germline CDR1 KGHDR, CDR2 SFDVKD. This CDR3 spans 15 amino acids. The CDR3 here is CATSLSGFSYNEQFF. The CDR3 DNA is TGTGCCACCAGTCTTAGCGGATTCTCCTACAATGAGCAGTTCTTC.

This clonotype was picked up many times. V is TRBV30 and J is TRBJ2-1; possibly TRBD1 or TRBD2 for D (5 bases each). The V gene's germline CDR1 is GTSNPN and CDR2 SVGIG (reference sequence). The CDR3 has 12 residues. Deletions cut 5 bases from V and 10 bases from J, with 15 bases between. The CDR3 coding sequence is TGTGCCTGGGGAAGGGACGGGACCGAGCAGTTCTTC. This codes for CAWGRDGTEQFF.

The table lists this clonotype with many counts. V gene TRBV12-3 or TRBV12-4 combines with J gene TRBJ2-1, with D perhaps matching TRBD1 (6 bases). Deletions cut 8 bases from V and 10 bases from J, with 15 bases between. The CDR3 has 12 residues. The CDR3 nucleotides are TGTGCCAGCTCCCCAGGGGTTGGGGAGCAGTTCTTC. Its translation is CASSPGVGEQFF.

The chain links TRBV5-1 to TRBJ2-5, with TRBD2 identical over 12 bases. This CDR3 has 17 amino acids. After removal of 0 bases from V and 5 bases from J, the junction contained 8 bases not matched to a gene. The germline V gene encodes CDR1 SGHRS and CDR2 YFSETQ. CDR3 protein: CASSLGARLAGVETQYF. In nucleotides, the CDR3 is TGCGCCAGCAGCTTGGGCGCTCGACTAGCGGGAGTGGAGACCCAGTACTTC.

This clonotype was observed a few times. The chain joins TRBV20-1 to TRBJ2-1, with D possibly matching TRBD2 (5 bases). Trimming pared 0 bases from V and 7 bases from J, leaving 16 bases between. Germline V gene data show CDR1 as DFQATT and CDR2 as SNEGSKA (reference sequence). This CDR3 comprises 15 residues. The CDR3 region has the DNA TGCAGTGCTAGAGATCTCGAGGGTCTGGGGAATGAGCAGTTCTTC. Translated, it gives CSARDLEGLGNEQFF.

The chain combines TRBV4-1 with TRBJ1-5; D is perhaps TRBD1 (6 bases). CDR1 is MGHRA and CDR2 is YSYEKL in the germline V gene. Trimming pared 1 base from V and 3 bases from J, leaving 7 bases between. The CDR3 is 14 residues long. This CDR3 is CASSQAGANQPQHF. DNA for the CDR3: TGCGCCAGCAGCCAAGCGGGGGCCAATCAGCCCCAGCATTTT.

Many counts were recorded for this clonotype. This chain uses TRBV2 with TRBJ2-1; TRBD2 aligns across 7 bases. The CDR3 contains 16 residues. V trimming: 6 bases; J trimming: 0 bases; junction bases outside the gene matches: 8. Germline assignment: CDR1 SNHLY and CDR2 FYNNEI. The CDR3, as DNA: TGTGCCAGCAGGACTTCGGGGGGAAGCTCCTACAATGAGCAGTTCTTC. Residues: CASRTSGGSSYNEQFF.

This clonotype was observed many times. The V and J genes are TRBV29-1 and TRBJ1-1, with 7 bases fitting TRBD1. The CDR3 runs 13 residues. The germline gives CDR1 SQVTM, CDR2 ANQGSEA. The trim removed 4 bases at V and 1 base at J, leaving 3 bases unmatched. The CDR3 DNA follows: TGCAGCGTTGGGGCAGGGGGGAACACTGAAGCTTTCTTT. Its translation is CSVGAGGNTEAFF.

This clonotype was observed many times. The gene calls are TRBV11-1 and TRBJ2-7; D is uncertain. CDR1 and CDR2 (germline): SGHAT, FQDESV (reference sequence). The CDR3 has 14 residues. V was cut by 5 bases and J by 1 base, with 12 bases left in between. The CDR3 DNA sequence: TGTGCCAGCAGCGCGGACGGCCGATCCTACGAGCAGTACTTC. It encodes CASSADGRSYEQYF.

The sample holds many counts of this clonotype. The J gene is TRBJ2-6, the V gene TRBV27, with a weak D call TRBD2 (5 bases). V was pared by 3 bases and J by 5 bases, with 8 bases between. The CDR3 spans 14 residues. The germline gives CDR1 MNHEY, CDR2 SMNVEV (reference sequence). In DNA, the CDR3 is TGTGCCAGCAGTTTTGGGAGTAGGGCCAACGTCCTGACTTTC. Amino acids: CASSFGSRANVLTF.